These 18 T cell receptor beta chains originate from one sample sequenced in a study of T cells expressing NK-cell markers. With the 5' RACE reads reprocessed, TCRdb shows one record per CDR3 protein and no DNA. Its table lists about 460,000 distinct CDR3 sequences. Sequenced material: blood T cells: a sorted CD56 or NKG2C T cell subset, CD4+ or CD8+ T cells, or bulk PBMC T cells (not recorded which). The source is a woman aged 50 to 65 in good health.

The chain employs TRBV5-1 and TRBJ1-3. Germline V lookup: CDR1 SGHRS, CDR2 YFSETQ. The CDR3 has 15 amino acids. The CDR3 region is CASSLDGMAGNTIYF. The variable domain in full, completed from reference TRBV5-1 and TRBJ1-3, reads KAGVTQTPRYLIKTRGQQVTLSCSPISGHRSVSWYQQTPGQGLQFLFEYFSETQRNKGNFPGRFSGRQFSNSRSEMNVSTLELGDSALYLCASSLDGMAGNTIYFGEGSWLTVV.

V usage is TRBV5-1 and J usage is TRBJ2-7. Germline V lookup: CDR1 SGHRS, CDR2 YFSETQ. The CDR3 has 14 residues. CDR3 residues: CASSLVYGSYEQYF.

This sequence joins TRBV15 and TRBJ2-5; TCRdb calls TRBD1, which cannot be checked without DNA. The germline V gene encodes CDR1 LNHNV and CDR2 YYDKDF (reference sequence). The CDR3 runs 13 residues. The CDR3: CATSPQGGRAQYF.

The J gene is TRBJ2-3, the V gene TRBV12-3 or TRBV12-4; as DNA is missing, the TRBD1 call by TCRdb cannot be tested. The CDR3 spans 15 residues. The CDR3 loop reads CASTLGQGDTDTQYF.

The rearrangement links TRBV19 to TRBJ2-1. Germline V gene data show CDR1 as LNHDA and CDR2 as SQIVND (reference sequence). This CDR3 has 15 residues. CDR3 amino acids: CASSRGESSYNEQFF.

The chain recombines TRBV5-1 with TRBJ2-5; the TCRdb call, TRBD1, lacks DNA for checking. This CDR3 spans 16 amino acids. Germline V gene sequence: CDR1 SGHRS, CDR2 YFSETQ. CDR3 region: CASRPYPTGSQETQYF.

The rearrangement joins TRBV7-9 to TRBJ1-3; TCRdb names TRBD1, which stays unverified in the absence of DNA. Germline assignment: CDR1 SEHNR and CDR2 FQNEAQ (reference sequence). The CDR3 contains 13 residues. The CDR3 loop reads CASRAGVMNTIYF.

The gene calls are TRBV5-1 and TRBJ2-7; the D call of TRBD1 rests on TCRdb alone, since no DNA is present to check it. The CDR3 is 14 amino acids. Per the germline V gene, CDR1 is SGHRS and CDR2 is YFSETQ. CDR3 loop: CASSSDRAAYEQYF.

The chain joins TRBV12-3 or TRBV12-4 to TRBJ2-1; TCRdb indicates TRBD2, and absent DNA this call remains unverified. This CDR3 contains 13 residues. The CDR3: CASTLLGRSEQFF.

The V call is TRBV7-6, the J call TRBJ2-1. In germline, CDR1 is SGHVS, CDR2 FNYEAQ. The CDR3 loop spans 12 amino acids. CDR3 sequence: CASSPNGREQFF.

The V and J genes are TRBV23-1 and TRBJ2-2; absent DNA, TCRdb's TRBD1 call cannot be checked. TRBV23-1 is an ORF, and what it does is uncertain. The CDR3 contains 16 residues. The CDR3 region is CASSHEGADWAGELFF.

This rearrangement joins TRBV30 to TRBJ2-3; TCRdb gives TRBD2 as the D gene, but with no DNA this cannot be confirmed. The CDR3 has 13 amino acids. CDR1 and CDR2 (germline): GTSNPN, SVGIG (reference sequence). The CDR3 loop is CACDSGSIDTQYF.

The J gene is TRBJ2-5, the V gene TRBV5-1; the D gene TCRdb calls, TRBD1, cannot be checked with no DNA. The CDR3 length is 17 residues. Germline-derived CDR1 and CDR2 are SGHRS and YFSETQ. Here the CDR3 reads CASSPPSGTGFPKTQYF.

This rearrangement joins TRBV10-1 to TRBJ2-7. Germline V gene lookup returns CDR1 WNHNN and CDR2 SYGVQD (reference sequence). There are 14 residues in the CDR3. CDR3 in amino acids: CASSDPSPNSEQYF.

V gene TRBV6-1 combines with J gene TRBJ1-4. Per germline, CDR1 MNHNS and CDR2 SASEGT. The CDR3 runs to 14 residues. The CDR3 sequence is CASSVRGGVEKLFF.

The CDR3 sequence: CASSLRGDLTDTQYF. The V call is TRBV5-1, the J call TRBJ2-3; TCRdb lists TRBD1, though no DNA is available to test this call. This CDR3 contains 15 residues. Germline V gene sequence: CDR1 SGHRS, CDR2 YFSETQ.

The genes are TRBV20-1 and TRBJ2-3. This CDR3 spans 14 amino acids. Germline values: CDR1 DFQATT, CDR2 SNEGSKA (reference sequence). Here the CDR3 reads CSARVSSGLHTQYF.

This chain connects TRBV30 to TRBJ1-4. Germline V gives CDR1 GTSNPN, CDR2 SVGIG (reference sequence). This CDR3 has 15 amino acids. This chain's CDR3 is CAWSVSLFVGEKLFF.